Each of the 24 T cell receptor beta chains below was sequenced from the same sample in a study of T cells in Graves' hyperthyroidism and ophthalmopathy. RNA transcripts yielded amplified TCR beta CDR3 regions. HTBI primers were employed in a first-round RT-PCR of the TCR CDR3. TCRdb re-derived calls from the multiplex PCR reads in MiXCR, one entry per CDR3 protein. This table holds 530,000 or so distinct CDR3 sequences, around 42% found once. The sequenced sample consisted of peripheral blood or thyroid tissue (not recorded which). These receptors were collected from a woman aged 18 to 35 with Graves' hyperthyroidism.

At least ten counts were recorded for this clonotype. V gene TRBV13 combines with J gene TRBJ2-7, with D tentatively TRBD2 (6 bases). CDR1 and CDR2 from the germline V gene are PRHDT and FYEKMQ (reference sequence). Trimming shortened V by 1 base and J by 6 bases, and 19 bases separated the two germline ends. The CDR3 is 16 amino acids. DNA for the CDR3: TGTGCCAGCAGCTTAGACCGAACGGGACGGCGGGGCGAGCAGTACTTC. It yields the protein CASSLDRTGRRGEQYF. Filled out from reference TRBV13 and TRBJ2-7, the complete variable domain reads AAGVIQSPRHLIKEKRETATLKCYPIPRHDTVYWYQQGPGQDPQFLISFYEKMQSDKGSIPDRFSAQQFSDYHSELNMSSLELGDSALYFCASSLDRTGRRGEQYFGPGTRLTVT.

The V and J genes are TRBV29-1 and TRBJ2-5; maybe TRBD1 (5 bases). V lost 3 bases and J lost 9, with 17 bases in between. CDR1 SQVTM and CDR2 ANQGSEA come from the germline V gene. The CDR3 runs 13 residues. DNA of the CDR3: TGCAGCGTTGAGTCAGGGTTTAACCAGCCCCAGTACTTC. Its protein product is CSVESGFNQPQYF.

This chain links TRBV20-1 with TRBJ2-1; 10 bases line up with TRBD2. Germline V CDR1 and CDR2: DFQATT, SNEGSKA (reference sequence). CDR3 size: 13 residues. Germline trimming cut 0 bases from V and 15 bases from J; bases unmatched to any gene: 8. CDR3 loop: CSAREGLAGVRFF. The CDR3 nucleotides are TGCAGTGCTAGAGAGGGCCTAGCGGGAGTACGGTTCTTC.

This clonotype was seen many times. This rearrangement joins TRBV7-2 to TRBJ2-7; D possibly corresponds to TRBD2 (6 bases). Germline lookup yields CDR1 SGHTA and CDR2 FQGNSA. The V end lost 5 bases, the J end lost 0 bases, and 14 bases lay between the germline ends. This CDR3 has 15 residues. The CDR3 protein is CASSTRDWSSYEQYF. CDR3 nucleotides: TGTGCCAGCAGCACCCGGGACTGGAGCTCCTACGAGCAGTACTTC.

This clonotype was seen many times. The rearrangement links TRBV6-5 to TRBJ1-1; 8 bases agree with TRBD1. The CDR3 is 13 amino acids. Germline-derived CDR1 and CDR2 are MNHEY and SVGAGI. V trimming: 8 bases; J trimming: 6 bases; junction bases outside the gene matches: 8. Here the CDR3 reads CASGDRPGAEAFF. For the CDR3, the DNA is TGTGCCAGCGGGGACAGGCCGGGGGCTGAAGCTTTCTTT.

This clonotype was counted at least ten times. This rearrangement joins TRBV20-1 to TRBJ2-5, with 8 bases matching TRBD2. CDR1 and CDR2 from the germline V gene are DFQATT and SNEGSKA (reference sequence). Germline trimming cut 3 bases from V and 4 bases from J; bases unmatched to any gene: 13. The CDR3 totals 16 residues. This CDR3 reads CSASYDGTRGRETQYF. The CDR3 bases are TGCAGTGCTAGCTATGACGGGACTAGAGGAAGAGAGACCCAGTACTTC.

The CDR3 region has the DNA TGTGCCATCAGTGACTATAGCGGGAGAGGGGCCCTCGAGCAGTACTTC. Amino acids: CAISDYSGRGALEQYF. The gene calls are TRBV10-3 and TRBJ2-7, with 9 bases lining up with TRBD2. Trimming took 3 bases from V and 6 from J; bases not matched to a gene: 12. The germline V gene encodes CDR1 ENHRY and CDR2 SYGVKD. This CDR3 region has 16 residues.

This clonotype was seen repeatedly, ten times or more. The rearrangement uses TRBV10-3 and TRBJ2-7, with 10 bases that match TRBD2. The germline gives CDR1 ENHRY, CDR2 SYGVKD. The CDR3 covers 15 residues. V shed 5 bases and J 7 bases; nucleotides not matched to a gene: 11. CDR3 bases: TGTGCCATCAGTCCGGGGACTAGCGCAGGGGAGGAGCAGTACTTC. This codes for CAISPGTSAGEEQYF.

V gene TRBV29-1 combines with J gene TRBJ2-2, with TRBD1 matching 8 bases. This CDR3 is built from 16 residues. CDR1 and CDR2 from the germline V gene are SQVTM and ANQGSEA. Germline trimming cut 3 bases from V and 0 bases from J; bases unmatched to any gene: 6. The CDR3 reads CSVDIGTGTNTGELFF. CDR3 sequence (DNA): TGCAGCGTTGATATTGGGACAGGAACGAACACCGGGGAGCTGTTTTTT.

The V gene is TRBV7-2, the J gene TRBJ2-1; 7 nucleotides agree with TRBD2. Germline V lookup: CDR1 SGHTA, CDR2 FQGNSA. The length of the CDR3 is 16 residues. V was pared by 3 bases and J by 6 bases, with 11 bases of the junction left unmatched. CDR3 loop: CASSFRRAGTVNEQFF. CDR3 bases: TGTGCCAGCAGCTTCCGAAGAGCGGGAACCGTCAATGAGCAGTTCTTC.

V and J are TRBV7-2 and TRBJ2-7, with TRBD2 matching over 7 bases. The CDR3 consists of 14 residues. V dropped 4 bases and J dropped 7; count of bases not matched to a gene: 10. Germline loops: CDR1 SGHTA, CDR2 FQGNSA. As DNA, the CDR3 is TGTGCCAGCAGCTACGGGACTACCTACAATGAGCAGTACTTC. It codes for CASSYGTTYNEQYF.

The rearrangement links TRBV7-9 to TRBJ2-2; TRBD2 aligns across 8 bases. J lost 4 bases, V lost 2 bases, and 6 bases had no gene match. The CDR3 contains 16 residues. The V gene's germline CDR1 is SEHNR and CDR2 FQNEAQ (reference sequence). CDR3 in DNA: TGTGCCAGCAGCTTATCAAACGCGGGGGGCACCGGGGAGCTGTTTTTT. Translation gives CASSLSNAGGTGELFF.

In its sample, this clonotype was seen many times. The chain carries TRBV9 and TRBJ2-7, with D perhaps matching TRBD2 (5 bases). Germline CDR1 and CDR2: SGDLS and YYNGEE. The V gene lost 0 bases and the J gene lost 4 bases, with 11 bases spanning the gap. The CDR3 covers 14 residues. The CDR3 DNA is TGTGCCAGCAGCGTAGCCGGGGAAAAATACGAGCAGTACTTC. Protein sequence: CASSVAGEKYEQYF.

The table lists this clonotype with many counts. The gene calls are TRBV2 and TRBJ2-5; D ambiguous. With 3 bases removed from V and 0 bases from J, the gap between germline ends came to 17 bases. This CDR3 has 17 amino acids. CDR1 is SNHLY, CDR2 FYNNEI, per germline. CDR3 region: CASSDRSFRGDQETQYF. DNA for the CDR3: TGTGCCAGCAGTGACCGGAGCTTTCGTGGCGACCAAGAGACCCAGTACTTC. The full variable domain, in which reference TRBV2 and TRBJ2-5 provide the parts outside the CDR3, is EPEVTQTPSHQVTQMGQEVILRCVPISNHLYFYWYRQILGQKVEFLVSFYNNEISEKSEIFDDQFSVERPDGSNFTLKIRSTKLEDSAMYFCASSDRSFRGDQETQYFGPGTRLLVL.

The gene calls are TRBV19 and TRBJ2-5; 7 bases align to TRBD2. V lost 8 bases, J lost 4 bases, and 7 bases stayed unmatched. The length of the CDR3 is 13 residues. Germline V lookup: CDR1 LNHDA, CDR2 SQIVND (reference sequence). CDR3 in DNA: TGTGCCAGTGATTATGGGGGGGGAGAGACCCAGTACTTC. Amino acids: CASDYGGGETQYF.

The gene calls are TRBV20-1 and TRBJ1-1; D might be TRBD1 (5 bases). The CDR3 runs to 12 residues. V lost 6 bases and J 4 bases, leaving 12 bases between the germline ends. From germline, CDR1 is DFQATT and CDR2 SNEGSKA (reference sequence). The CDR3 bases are TGCAGTGCCGGAAGGGGTGCCACTGAAGCTTTCTTT. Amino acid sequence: CSAGRGATEAFF.

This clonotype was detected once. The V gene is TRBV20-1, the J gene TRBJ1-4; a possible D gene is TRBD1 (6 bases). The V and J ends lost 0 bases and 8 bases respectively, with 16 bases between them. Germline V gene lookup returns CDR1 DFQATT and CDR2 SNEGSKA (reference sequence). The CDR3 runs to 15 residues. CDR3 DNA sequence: TGCAGTGCTAGAGAGGGGGGGCTAGCGGAGGAAAAACTGTTTTTT. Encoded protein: CSAREGGLAEEKLFF.

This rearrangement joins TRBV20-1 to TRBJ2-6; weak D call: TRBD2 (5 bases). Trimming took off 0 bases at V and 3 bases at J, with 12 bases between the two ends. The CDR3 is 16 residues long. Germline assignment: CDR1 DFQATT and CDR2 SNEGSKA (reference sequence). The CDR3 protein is CSARDTSDYGANVLTF. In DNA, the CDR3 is TGCAGTGCTAGAGATACGTCCGACTATGGGGCCAACGTCCTGACTTTC.

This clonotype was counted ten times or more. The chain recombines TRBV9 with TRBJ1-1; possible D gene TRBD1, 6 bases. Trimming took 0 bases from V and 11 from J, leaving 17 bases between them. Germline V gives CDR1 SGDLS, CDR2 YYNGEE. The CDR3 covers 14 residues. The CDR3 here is CASSVGGHRDFAFF. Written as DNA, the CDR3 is TGTGCCAGCAGCGTAGGGGGACACAGGGATTTTGCTTTCTTT.

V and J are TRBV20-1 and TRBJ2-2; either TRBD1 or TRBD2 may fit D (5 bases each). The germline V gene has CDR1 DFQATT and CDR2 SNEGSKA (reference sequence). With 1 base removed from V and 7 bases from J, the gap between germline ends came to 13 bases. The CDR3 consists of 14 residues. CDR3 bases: TGCAGTGCTAGAGGGGGGTTCCAGAGCGGGGAGCTGTTTTTT. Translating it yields CSARGGFQSGELFF.

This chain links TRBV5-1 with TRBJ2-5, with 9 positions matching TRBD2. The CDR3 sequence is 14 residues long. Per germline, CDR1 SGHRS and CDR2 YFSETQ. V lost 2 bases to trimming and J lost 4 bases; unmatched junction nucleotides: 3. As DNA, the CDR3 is TGCGCCAGCAGCTTCGATAGCGGGAGAGAGACCCAGTACTTC. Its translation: CASSFDSGRETQYF.

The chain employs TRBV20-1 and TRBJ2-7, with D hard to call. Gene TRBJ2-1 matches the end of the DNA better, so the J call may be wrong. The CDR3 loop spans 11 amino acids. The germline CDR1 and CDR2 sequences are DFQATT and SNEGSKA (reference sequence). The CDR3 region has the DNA TGCAGTGCTAGCTTTATGAATGAGCAGTTCTTC. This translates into CSASFMNEQFF.

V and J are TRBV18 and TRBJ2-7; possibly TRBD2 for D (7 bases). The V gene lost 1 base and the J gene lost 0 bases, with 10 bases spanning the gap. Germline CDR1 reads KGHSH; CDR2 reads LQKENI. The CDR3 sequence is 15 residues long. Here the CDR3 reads CASSPRAGASYEQYF. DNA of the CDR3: TGTGCCAGCTCACCACGGGCGGGGGCCTCCTACGAGCAGTACTTC.

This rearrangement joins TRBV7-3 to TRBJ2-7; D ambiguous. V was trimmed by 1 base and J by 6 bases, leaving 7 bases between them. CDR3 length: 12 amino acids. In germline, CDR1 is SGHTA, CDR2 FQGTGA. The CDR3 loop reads CASSLRDGEQYF. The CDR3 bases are TGTGCCAGCAGCTTAAGGGATGGCGAGCAGTACTTC.